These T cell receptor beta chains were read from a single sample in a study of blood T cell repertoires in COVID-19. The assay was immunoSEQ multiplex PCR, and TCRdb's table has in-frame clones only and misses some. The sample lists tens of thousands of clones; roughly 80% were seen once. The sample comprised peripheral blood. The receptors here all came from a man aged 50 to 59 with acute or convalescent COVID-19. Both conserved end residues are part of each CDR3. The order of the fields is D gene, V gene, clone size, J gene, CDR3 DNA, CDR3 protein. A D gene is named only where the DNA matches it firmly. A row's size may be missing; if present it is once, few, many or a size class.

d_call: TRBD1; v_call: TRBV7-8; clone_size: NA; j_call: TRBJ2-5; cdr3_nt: TGTGCCAGCAGCAGCGCCGGGACAGTACAAGAGACCCAGTACTTC; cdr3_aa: CASSSAGTVQETQYF
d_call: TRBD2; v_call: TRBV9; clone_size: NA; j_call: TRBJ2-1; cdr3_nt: TGTGCCAGCAGCGGTGGGAGGGAATTCGATGAGCAGTTCTTC; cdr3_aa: CASSGGREFDEQFF
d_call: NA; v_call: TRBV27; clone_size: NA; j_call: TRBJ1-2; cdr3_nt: TGTGCCAGCAGACCAACAGGGCGGAGCTATGGCTACACCTTC; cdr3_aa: CASRPTGRSYGYTF
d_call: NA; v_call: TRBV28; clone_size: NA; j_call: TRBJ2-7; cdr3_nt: TGTGCCAGCAGTTTTGATTTGGCAGGGCTGTCCTACGAGCAGTACTTC; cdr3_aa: CASSFDLAGLSYEQYF
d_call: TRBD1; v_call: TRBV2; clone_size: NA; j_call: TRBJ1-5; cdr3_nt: TGTGCCAGCAGGGACAGGGGGCGGAATCAGCCCCAGCATTTT; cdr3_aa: CASRDRGRNQPQHF
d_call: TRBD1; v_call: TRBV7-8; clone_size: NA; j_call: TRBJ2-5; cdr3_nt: TGTGCCAGCAGCCAGGACAGGTCAGAGACCCAGTACTTC; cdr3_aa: CASSQDRSETQYF
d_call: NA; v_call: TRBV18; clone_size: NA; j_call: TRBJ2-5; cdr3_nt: TGTGCCAGCTCACCTTCTAGCGTAGAGACCCAGTACTTC; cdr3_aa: CASSPSSVETQYF
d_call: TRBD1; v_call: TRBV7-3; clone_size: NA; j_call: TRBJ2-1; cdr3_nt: TGTGCCAGCAGCTTACAGGCAGGGGGTAGGGGTGAGCAGTTCTTC; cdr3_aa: CASSLQAGGRGEQFF
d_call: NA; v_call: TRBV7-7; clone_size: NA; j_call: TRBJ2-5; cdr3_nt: TGTGCTAGCAGCTTAGCAGGGGCGCCCCTAGAGACCCAGTACTTC; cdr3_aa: CASSLAGAPLETQYF
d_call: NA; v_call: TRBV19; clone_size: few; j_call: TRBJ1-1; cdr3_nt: TGTGCCAGTCGGGAATGGGGGGGCGAAGCTGAAGCTTTCTTT; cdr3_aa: CASREWGGEAEAFF
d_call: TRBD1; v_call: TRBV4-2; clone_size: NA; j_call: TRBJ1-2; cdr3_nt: TGTGCCAGCAGCCAAGAACCGACAGGGACTTTTAGGGGCTACACCTTC; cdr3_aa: CASSQEPTGTFRGYTF
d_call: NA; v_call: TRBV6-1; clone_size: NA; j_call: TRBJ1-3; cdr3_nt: TGTGCCAGCAGTGAGTCTTCTGGAAACACCATATATTTT; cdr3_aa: CASSESSGNTIYF
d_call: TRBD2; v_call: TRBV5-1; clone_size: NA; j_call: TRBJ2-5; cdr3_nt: TGCGCCAGCAGCTTGATGGGACTAGCGGGAGCTGTTACGGAGACCCAGTACTTC; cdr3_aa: CASSLMGLAGAVTETQYF
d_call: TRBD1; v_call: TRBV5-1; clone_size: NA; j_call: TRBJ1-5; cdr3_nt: TGCGCCAGCAGCCCGACAGGGGACCAAAGCAATCAGCCCCAGCATTTT; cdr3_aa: CASSPTGDQSNQPQHF
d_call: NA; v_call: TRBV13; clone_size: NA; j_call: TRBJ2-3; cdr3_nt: TGTGCCAGCAGCGGAGCTACTAGCACAGATACGCAGTATTTT; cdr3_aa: CASSGATSTDTQYF
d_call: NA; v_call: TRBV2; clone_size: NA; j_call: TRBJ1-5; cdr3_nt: TGTGCCAGCAGTGTGGGTAGACAGGCAACCTATAGCAATCAGCCCCAGCATTTT; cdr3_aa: CASSVGRQATYSNQPQHF
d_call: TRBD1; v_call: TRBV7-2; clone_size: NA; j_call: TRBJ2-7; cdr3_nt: TGTGCCAGCAGCTTCATATACAGGGGACGGCTGGAGCAGTACTTC; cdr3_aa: CASSFIYRGRLEQYF
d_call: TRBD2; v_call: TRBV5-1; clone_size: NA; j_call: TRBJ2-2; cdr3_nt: TGCGCCAGCAGCTTGGTTCCTAGCGGGAGGGTGAACACCGGGGAGCTGTTTTTT; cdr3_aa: CASSLVPSGRVNTGELFF
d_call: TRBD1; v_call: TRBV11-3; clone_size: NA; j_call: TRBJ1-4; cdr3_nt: TGTGCCAGCAGCGGACAGGGGGCCGGGGAAAAACTGTTTTTT; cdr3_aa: CASSGQGAGEKLFF
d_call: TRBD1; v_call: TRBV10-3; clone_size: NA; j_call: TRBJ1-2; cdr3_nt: TGTGCCATCGGGAGCGACAGGGGGTTAGATGGCTACACCTTC; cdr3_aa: CAIGSDRGLDGYTF
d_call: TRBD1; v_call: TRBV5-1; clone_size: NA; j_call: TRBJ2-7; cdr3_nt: TGCGCCAGCAGCGGGGGACAGATGTTCTCCTACGAGCAGTACTTC; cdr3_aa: CASSGGQMFSYEQYF
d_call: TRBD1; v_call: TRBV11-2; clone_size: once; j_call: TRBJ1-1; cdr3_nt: TGTGCCAGCAGCACGATGGACAGGGCCTTCATGGGGAACACTGAAGCTTTCTTT; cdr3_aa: CASSTMDRAFMGNTEAFF
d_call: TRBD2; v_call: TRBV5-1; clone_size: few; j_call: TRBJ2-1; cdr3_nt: TGCGCCAGCAGCTCGGGACTAGCGGGAGGATCTAATGAGCAGTTCTTC; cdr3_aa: CASSSGLAGGSNEQFF
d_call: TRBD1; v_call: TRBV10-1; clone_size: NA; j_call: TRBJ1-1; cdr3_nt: TGCGCCAGCAGTGAGTCTTTTACAGGGGTAACTGAAGCTTTCTTT; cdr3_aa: CASSESFTGVTEAFF
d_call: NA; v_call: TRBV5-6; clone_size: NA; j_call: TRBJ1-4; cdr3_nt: TGTGCCAGCAGCTCCGTCGATGAAAAACTGTTTTTT; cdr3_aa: CASSSVDEKLFF
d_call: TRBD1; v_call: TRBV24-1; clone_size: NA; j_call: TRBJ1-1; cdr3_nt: TGTGCCGTCCAGGGGGCCTCGAACACTGAAGCTTTCTTT; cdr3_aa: CAVQGASNTEAFF
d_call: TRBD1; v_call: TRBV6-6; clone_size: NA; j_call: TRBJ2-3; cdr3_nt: TGTGCCAGCAGTTGGAAGGGGGCGGATACGCAGTATTTT; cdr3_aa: CASSWKGADTQYF
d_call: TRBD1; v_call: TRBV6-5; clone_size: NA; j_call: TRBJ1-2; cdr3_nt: TGTGCCAGCAGAAACAGGGGGCTCGGCTATGGCTACACCTTC; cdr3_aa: CASRNRGLGYGYTF
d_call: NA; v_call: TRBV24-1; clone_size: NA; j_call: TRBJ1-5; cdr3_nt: TGTGCCACGTCCGGGGATAGCAATCAGCCCCAGCATTTT; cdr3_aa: CATSGDSNQPQHF
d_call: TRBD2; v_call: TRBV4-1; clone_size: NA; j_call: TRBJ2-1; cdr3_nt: TGCGCCAGCAGCCAAGTTTTCGTGGGACTAGCGACCAATGAGCAGTTCTTC; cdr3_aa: CASSQVFVGLATNEQFF
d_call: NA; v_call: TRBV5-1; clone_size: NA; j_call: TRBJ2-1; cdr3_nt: TGCGCCAGCAGCCCCGCCTCAGTCTCCTACAATGAGCAGTTCTTC; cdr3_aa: CASSPASVSYNEQFF
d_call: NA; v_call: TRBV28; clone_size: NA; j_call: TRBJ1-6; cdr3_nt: TGTGCCAGCAGTTTACCCCAGGGGCGCCTCTATAATTCACCCCTCCACTTT; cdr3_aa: CASSLPQGRLYNSPLHF
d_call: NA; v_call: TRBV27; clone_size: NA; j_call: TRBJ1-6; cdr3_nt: TGTGCCAGCAGTTTACAGGGGTCCTATAATTCACCCCTCCACTTT; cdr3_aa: CASSLQGSYNSPLHF
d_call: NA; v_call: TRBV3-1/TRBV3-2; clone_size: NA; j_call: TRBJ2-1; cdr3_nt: TGTGCCAGCAGCCAAGTCGGCGCCAGCGGTCCGTTCTTC; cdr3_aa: CASSQVGASGPFF
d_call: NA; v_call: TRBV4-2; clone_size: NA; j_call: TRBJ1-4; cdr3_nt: TGTGCCAGCAGCCAAGCCCGAAGAGGTGAAAAACTGTTTTTT; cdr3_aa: CASSQARRGEKLFF
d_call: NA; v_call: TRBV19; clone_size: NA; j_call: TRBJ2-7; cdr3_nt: TGTGCCAGTAGTAAAAGAACAGACTACGAGCAGTACTTC; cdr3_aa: CASSKRTDYEQYF
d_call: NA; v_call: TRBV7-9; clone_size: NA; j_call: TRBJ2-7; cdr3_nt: TGTGCCAGCAGCTTAGGATTTACTAACTCCTACGAGCAGTACTTC; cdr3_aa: CASSLGFTNSYEQYF
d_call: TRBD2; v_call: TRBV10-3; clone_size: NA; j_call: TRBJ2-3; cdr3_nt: TGTGCCATCAGTGAGTCGATGTCGGGCGGGGGGGCTGGAGATACGCAGTATTTT; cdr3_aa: CAISESMSGGGAGDTQYF
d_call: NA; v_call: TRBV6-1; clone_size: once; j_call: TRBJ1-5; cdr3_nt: TGTGCCAGCAGTGAAGCGTCGGTCCCACAGGGTCAGCCCCAGCATTTT; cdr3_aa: CASSEASVPQGQPQHF
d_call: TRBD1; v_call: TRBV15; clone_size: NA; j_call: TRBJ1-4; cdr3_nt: TGTGCCACCAGCAGAGATGGGACAGTGGGTGAAAAACTGTTTTTT; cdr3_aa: CATSRDGTVGEKLFF
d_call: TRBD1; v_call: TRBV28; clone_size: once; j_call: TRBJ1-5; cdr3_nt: TGTGCCAGCAGTTTACTGACAGGGTGGGATCAGCCCCAGCATTTT; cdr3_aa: CASSLLTGWDQPQHF
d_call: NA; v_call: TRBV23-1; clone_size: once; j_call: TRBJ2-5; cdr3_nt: TGCGCCAGCAGTCAAGCGCCTGGACTGCCGATCGGGGAGACCCAGTACTTC; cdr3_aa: CASSQAPGLPIGETQYF
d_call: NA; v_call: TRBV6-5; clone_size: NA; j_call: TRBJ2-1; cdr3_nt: TGTGCCAGTAAGACAGGTAACAATGAGCAGTTCTTC; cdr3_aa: CASKTGNNEQFF
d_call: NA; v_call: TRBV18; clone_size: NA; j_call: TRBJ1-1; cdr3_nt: TGTGCCAGCTCACCATTAACGGGGATGAACACTGAAGCTTTCTTT; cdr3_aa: CASSPLTGMNTEAFF
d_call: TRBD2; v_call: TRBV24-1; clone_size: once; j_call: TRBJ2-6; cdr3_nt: TGTGCCACCAGTGGGGAAGCGGGAGGTAACTCTGGGGCCAACGTCCTGACTTTC; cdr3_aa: CATSGEAGGNSGANVLTF
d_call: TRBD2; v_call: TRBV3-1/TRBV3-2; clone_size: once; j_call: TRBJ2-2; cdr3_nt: TGTGCCAGCAGCCAGGGACTAGCGGGAGAGATGCTCACCGGGGAGCTGTTTTTT; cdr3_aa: CASSQGLAGEMLTGELFF
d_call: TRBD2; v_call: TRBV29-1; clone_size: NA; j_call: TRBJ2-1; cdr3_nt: TGCAGCGGGTCTCTCGCGGGAGGAATCAATGAGCAGTTCTTC; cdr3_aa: CSGSLAGGINEQFF
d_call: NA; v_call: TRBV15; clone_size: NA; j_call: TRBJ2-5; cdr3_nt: TGTGCCACCAGCAGAGTAGGCGGCCAAGAGACCCAGTACTTC; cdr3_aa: CATSRVGGQETQYF
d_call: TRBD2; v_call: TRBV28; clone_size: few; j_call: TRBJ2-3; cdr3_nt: TGTGCCAGCAGTTCACTAGCGGGAGTTGCAGATACGCAGTATTTT; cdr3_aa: CASSSLAGVADTQYF
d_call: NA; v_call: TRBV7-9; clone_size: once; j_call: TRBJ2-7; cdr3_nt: TGTGCCAGCAGCTTAGCCCTCGGGTCCGAGCAGTACTTC; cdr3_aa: CASSLALGSEQYF
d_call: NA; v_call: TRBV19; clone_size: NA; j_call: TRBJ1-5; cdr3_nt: TGTGCCAGTAGTGGTGGGAGCCGGGACACCCGGCATTTT; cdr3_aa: CASSGGSRDTRHF
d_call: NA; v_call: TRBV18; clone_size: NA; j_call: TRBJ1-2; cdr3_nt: TGTGCCAGCTCACCGGACAGTCCCTATGGCTACACCTTC; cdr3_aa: CASSPDSPYGYTF
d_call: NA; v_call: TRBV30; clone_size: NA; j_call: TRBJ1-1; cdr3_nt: TGTGCCTGGAATGGGCTGGGAGGTGAAGCTTTCTTT; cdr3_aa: CAWNGLGGEAFF
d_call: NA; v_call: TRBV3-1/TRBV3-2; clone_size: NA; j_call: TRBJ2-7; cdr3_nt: TGTGCCAGCAGCCAAGCCCCGGGAAACCCCTACGAGCAGTACTTC; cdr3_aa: CASSQAPGNPYEQYF
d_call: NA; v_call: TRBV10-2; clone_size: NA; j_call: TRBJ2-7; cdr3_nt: TGCGCCAGCAGCCTCGCGGGGCAGCGCTCCTACGAGCAGTACTTC; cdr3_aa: CASSLAGQRSYEQYF
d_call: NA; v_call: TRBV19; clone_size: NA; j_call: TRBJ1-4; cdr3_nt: TGTGCCAGTAGGGCATTCGATCGAACTAATGAAAAACTGTTTTTT; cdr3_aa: CASRAFDRTNEKLFF
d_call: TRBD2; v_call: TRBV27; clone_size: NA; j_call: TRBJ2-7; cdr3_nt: TGTGCCAGCAGGACGGGACTAAACTACGAGCAGTACTTC; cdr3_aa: CASRTGLNYEQYF